A single sample is the source of the 17 T cell receptor beta chains below, sequenced in a study of Graves' ophthalmopathy and Graves' hyperthyroidism. RNA transcripts provided the template for amplifying TCR beta CDR3 regions. A first-round RT-PCR used HTBI primers, followed by a second-round multiplex PCR. TCRdb re-called the multiplex PCR reads through MiXCR, storing one row per CDR3 protein. The profile shows 400,000 to 450,000 distinct CDR3 sequences, under 25% of them singletons. The source material was peripheral blood. These receptors were collected from a woman between 18 and 30 years old with stable Graves' hyperthyroidism.

This clonotype was seen repeatedly, ten times or more. V usage is TRBV9 and J usage is TRBJ2-7; D might be TRBD2 (5 bases). V was shortened by 0 bases and J by 5 bases, with 9 bases between the two germline ends. The germline gives CDR1 SGDLS, CDR2 YYNGEE. This CDR3 has 13 residues. CDR3 sequence: CASSVAGNHEQYF. CDR3 bases: TGTGCCAGCAGCGTAGCGGGGAACCACGAGCAGTACTTC.

This clonotype has a single count. This chain uses TRBV27 with TRBJ1-6, with D possibly TRBD1 on 5 matching bases. This CDR3 has 15 amino acids. Trimming took off 3 bases at V and 7 bases at J, with 13 bases between the two ends. Looked up from germline, CDR1 is MNHEY and CDR2 is SMNVEV (reference sequence). CDR3 nucleotide sequence: TGTGCCAGCAGTTTGGGACTGACCAGGAATTCACCCCTCCACTTT. It specifies CASSLGLTRNSPLHF.

V and J are TRBV6-1 and TRBJ1-5, with D uncertain. Germline CDR1 reads MNHNS; CDR2 reads SASEGT. The CDR3 has 13 amino acids. Trimming removed 0 bases at V and 7 bases at J, with 7 bases between. The DNA of the CDR3 is TGTGCCAGCAGTGAAGCCCCTTACCAGCCCCAGCATTTT. Encoded protein: CASSEAPYQPQHF.

This clonotype was counted ten times or more. The chain joins TRBV2 to TRBJ1-1; 7 nucleotides line up with TRBD1. Losses at the gene ends were 0 bases for V and 13 bases for J; bases not matched to a gene: 8. This CDR3 comprises 13 residues. Germline lookup yields CDR1 SNHLY and CDR2 FYNNEI. In nucleotides, the CDR3 is TGTGCCAGCAGTGAAGCCCTCCGGGACAGAAGTTTCTTT. Translation gives CASSEALRDRSFF.

This clonotype occurred many times. The rearrangement uses TRBV27 and TRBJ2-7, with 8 positions matching TRBD2. This CDR3 comprises 17 residues. V was pared by 6 bases and J by 0 bases, with 13 bases of the junction left unmatched. Germline V gene lookup returns CDR1 MNHEY and CDR2 SMNVEV (reference sequence). As DNA, the CDR3 is TGTGCCAGCAGCCCCAGGGAGGGACTAGAGAACTCCTACGAGCAGTACTTC. Amino acids: CASSPREGLENSYEQYF.

This clonotype was recorded many times. The chain has TRBV24-1 and TRBJ2-5; tentative D call: TRBD2 (5 bases). Germline V CDR1 and CDR2: KGHDR, SFDVKD. Trimming shortened V by 5 bases and J by 1 base, and 16 bases separated the two germline ends. This CDR3 contains 16 residues. DNA of the CDR3: TGTGCCACCAGTGGGCCCGAAAGCGGCCTCCAAGAGACCCAGTACTTC. Protein sequence: CATSGPESGLQETQYF.

The rearrangement joins TRBV12-3 or TRBV12-4 to TRBJ1-6; the D gene is possibly TRBD1 (5 bases). V was pared by 5 bases and J by 7 bases, with 12 bases between. The CDR3 spans 14 residues. The CDR3 here is CASSTGPGNSPLHF. CDR3 DNA sequence: TGTGCCAGCAGTACGGGGCCTGGAAATTCACCCCTCCACTTT.

J is TRBJ1-2 and V is TRBV6-5, with unresolved D. V was clipped by 0 bases and J by 5 bases, with 13 bases between them. Germline V gene sequence: CDR1 MNHEY, CDR2 SVGAGI. CDR3 length: 15 residues. The CDR3 coding sequence is TGTGCCAGCAGTTACTCGCCAGTTCCCCCTTATGGCTACACCTTC. As protein: CASSYSPVPPYGYTF.

Points on this clonotype: A much larger clone sits a single nucleotide away, making a read error possible. This chain uses TRBV19 with TRBJ1-5; D unresolved. Germline CDR1 reads LNHDA; CDR2 reads SQIVND (reference sequence). The CDR3 totals 13 residues. The V and J ends lost 6 bases and 4 bases respectively, with 10 bases between them. The CDR3: CASSIHDNQPQHF. DNA for the CDR3: TGTGCCAGTAGCATACATGATAATCAGCCCCAGCATTTT.

The gene calls are TRBV12-3 or TRBV12-4 and TRBJ1-5; D ambiguous. The ends were cut back, 4 bases at V and 5 bases at J, with 12 bases in the middle. The CDR3 has 14 amino acids. DNA for the CDR3: TGTGCCAGCAGTTATTTATGGGCGGATCAGCCCCAGCATTTT. Its protein product is CASSYLWADQPQHF.

This clonotype was detected only a few times. The chain joins TRBV7-8 to TRBJ1-2; D is undetermined. The V and J ends lost 5 bases and 0 bases respectively, with 13 bases between them. The germline V gene has CDR1 SGHVS and CDR2 FQNEAQ. This CDR3 comprises 15 residues. CDR3 loop: CASSPRQPPNYGYTF. As DNA, the CDR3 is TGTGCCAGCAGCCCCCGCCAGCCCCCTAACTATGGCTACACCTTC.

This chain links TRBV6-1 with TRBJ1-2, with unresolved D. CDR3 length: 12 amino acids. Germline V gene data show CDR1 as MNHNS and CDR2 as SASEGT. The ends were cut back, 8 bases at V and 7 bases at J, with 14 bases in the middle. CDR3 sequence: CASHLPGSGYTF. The CDR3 nucleotides read TGTGCCAGCCATCTCCCGGGGTCTGGCTACACCTTC.

This clonotype was observed many times. The chain couples TRBV6-2 or TRBV6-3 to TRBJ1-1, with a tentative D call TRBD1 (5 bases). This CDR3 has 19 residues. With 6 bases removed from V and 2 bases from J, the gap between germline ends came to 28 bases. In germline, CDR1 is MNHEY, CDR2 SVGEGT. The DNA of the CDR3 is TGTGCCAGCAGCTATCAAGGACAATGGGGCGCTTGGTTTAACACTGAAGCTTTCTTT. The encoded protein is CASSYQGQWGAWFNTEAFF.

This clonotype was observed many times. This chain joins TRBV10-3 and TRBJ1-5; 7 bases are shared with TRBD1. This CDR3 contains 15 residues. With V trimmed by 0 bases and J by 3 bases, 2 bases remained unmatched. From germline, CDR1 is ENHRY and CDR2 SYGVKD. CDR3 in amino acids: CAISESTGNNQPQHF. The CDR3, as DNA: TGTGCCATCAGTGAGTCGACAGGGAACAATCAGCCCCAGCATTTT.

The sample holds many counts of this clonotype. This rearrangement joins TRBV12-3 or TRBV12-4 to TRBJ2-7, with 7 bases that match TRBD1. Trimming removed 5 bases from V and 2 bases from J; junction bases left unmatched: 3. The CDR3 has 13 residues. The CDR3, as DNA: TGTGCCAGCAGTCGGGACAGCCCCTACGAGCAGTACTTC. This codes for CASSRDSPYEQYF.

This clonotype was recorded many times. The genes are TRBV24-1 and TRBJ1-1; 9 nucleotides align to TRBD1. Unmatched junction bases numbered 3, after V lost 7 bases and J lost 4 bases. Germline CDR1 and CDR2: KGHDR and SFDVKD. This CDR3 is built from 13 residues. The CDR3 loop is CATRDRGSTEAFF. The CDR3 bases are TGTGCCACCAGGGACAGGGGAAGCACTGAAGCTTTCTTT.

Only a few counts were recorded for this clonotype. The chain uses TRBV20-1 and TRBJ2-7; 10 nucleotides match TRBD1. Unmatched junction bases numbered 10, after V lost 6 bases and J lost 5 bases. This CDR3 has 14 amino acids. Looked up from germline, CDR1 is DFQATT and CDR2 is SNEGSKA (reference sequence). For the CDR3, the DNA is TGCAGTGCCCAAAGGGACAGGGGTCGGAACGAGCAGTACTTC. Its translation is CSAQRDRGRNEQYF.